These 3 T cell receptor beta chains share one sample of origin, sequenced in a study of blood T cell repertoires in COVID-19. Profiling relied on immunoSEQ multiplex PCR, and the TCRdb table lists in-frame clones only, not all of them. The sample gives about 230,000 clones, roughly 80% of which show up once; approximately 4.8% is in the top ten. What was sequenced was peripheral blood. These receptors were collected from a man aged 45-65 years with active or convalescent COVID-19.

The rearrangement links TRBV19 to TRBJ2-2; 7 bases map to TRBD1. The V and J ends lost 3 bases and 2 bases, in that order; junction bases with no gene match: 12. This CDR3 is built from 18 residues. The germline V gene encodes CDR1 LNHDA and CDR2 SQIVND (reference sequence). The CDR3 sequence is CASSMRTGGITNTGELFF. CDR3 nucleotides: TGTGCCAGTAGTATGCGGACAGGAGGCATCACCAACACCGGGGAGCTGTTTTTT.

This rearrangement joins TRBV30 to TRBJ1-6; weak D call: TRBD1 (5 bases). V was cut by 8 bases and J by 9 bases, with 17 bases left in between. The length of the CDR3 is 13 residues. Germline CDR1 reads GTSNPN; CDR2 reads SVGIG (reference sequence). The CDR3 nucleotides are TGTGCCGGGGGAGAGGGGAAATTTTCACCCCTCCACTTT. It translates to CAGGEGKFSPLHF.

The CDR3 is CASSTTGANGYTF. The CDR3 nucleotides read TGCGCCAGCAGCACGACAGGGGCGAATGGCTACACCTTC. The chain combines TRBV5-1 with TRBJ1-2; 8 bases fit TRBD1. With 4 bases clipped from V and 6 bases from J, the junction kept 5 bases outside the gene matches. In germline, CDR1 is SGHRS, CDR2 YFSETQ. The CDR3 consists of 13 residues. Variable domain in full (rest from reference TRBV5-1 and TRBJ1-2): KAGVTQTPRYLIKTRGQQVTLSCSPISGHRSVSWYQQTPGQGLQFLFEYFSETQRNKGNFPGRFSGRQFSNSRSEMNVSTLELGDSALYLCASSTTGANGYTFGSGTRLTVV.